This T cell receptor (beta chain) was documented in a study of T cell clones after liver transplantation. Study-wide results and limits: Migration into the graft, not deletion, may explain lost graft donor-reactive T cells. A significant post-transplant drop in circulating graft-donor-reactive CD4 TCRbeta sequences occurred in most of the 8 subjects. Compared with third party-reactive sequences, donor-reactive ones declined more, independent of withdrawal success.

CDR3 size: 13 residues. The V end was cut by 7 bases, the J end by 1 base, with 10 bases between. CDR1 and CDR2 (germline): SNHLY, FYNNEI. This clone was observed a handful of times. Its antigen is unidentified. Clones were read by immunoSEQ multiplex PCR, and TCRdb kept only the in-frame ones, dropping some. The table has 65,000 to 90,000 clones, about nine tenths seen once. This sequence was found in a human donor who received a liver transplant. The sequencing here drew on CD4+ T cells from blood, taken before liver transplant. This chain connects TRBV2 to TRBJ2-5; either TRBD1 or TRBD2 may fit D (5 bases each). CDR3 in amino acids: CASMRGSQETQYF. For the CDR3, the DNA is TGTGCCAGCATGAGGGGCAGCCAAGAGACCCAGTACTTC.